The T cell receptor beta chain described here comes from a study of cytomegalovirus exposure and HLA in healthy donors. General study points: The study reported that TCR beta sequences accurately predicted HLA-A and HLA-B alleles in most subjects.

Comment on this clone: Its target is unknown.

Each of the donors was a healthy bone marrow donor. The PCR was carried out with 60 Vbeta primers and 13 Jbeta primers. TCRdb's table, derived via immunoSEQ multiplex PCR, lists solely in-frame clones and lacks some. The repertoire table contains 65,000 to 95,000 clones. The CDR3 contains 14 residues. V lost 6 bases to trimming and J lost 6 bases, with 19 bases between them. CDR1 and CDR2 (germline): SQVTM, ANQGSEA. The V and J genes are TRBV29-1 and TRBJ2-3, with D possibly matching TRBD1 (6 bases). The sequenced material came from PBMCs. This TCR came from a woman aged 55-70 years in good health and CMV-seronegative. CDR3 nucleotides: TGCAGCGTGAGAACGGACGCAGGGGACGATACGCAGTATTTT. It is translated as CSVRTDAGDDTQYF.